The present entry profiles one TCR beta chain with its context. Original methodology: Reference gene primer amplification gave nucleated cell count estimates. TCRdb keeps only in-frame clones here, not all; method: immunoSEQ multiplex PCR. That table gives V, J and clone size, and the DNA gave D and trimming. The sample lists 150,000 to 200,000 clones; approximately 93% were seen once. This sample stems from a study of blood T cell repertoires in COVID-19. Looking at the study overall: The analysed material was cDNA or gDNA that came from T cells, B-cell-depleted T cells, or PBMCs.

Seattle's cohort entered during active infection and was followed longitudinally. Per the germline V gene, CDR1 is SGHDT and CDR2 is YYEEEE. V was trimmed by 4 bases and J by 0 bases, leaving 10 bases between them. This CDR3 contains 14 residues. Sequences were obtained from peripheral blood. This rearrangement joins TRBV5-6 to TRBJ1-2; perhaps TRBD1 as D (6 bases). This TCR was recovered from a woman aged 60-75 years with COVID-19, enrolled during active disease. CDR3 sequence: CASSLGTPNYGYTF. The CDR3 DNA reads TGTGCCAGCAGCCTCGGGACACCTAACTATGGCTACACCTTC.